The clone carrying this T cell receptor (beta chain) came up many times. The antigen is unknown. CDR1 and CDR2 from the germline V gene are SGHRS and YFSETQ. The germline V and J ends were trimmed by 0 bases and 2 bases, with 7 bases remaining between them. CDR3 length equals 14 residues. TCRdb reanalysed the 5' RACE reads using MiXCR and keeps one entry per CDR3 protein. The data show 200,000 to 300,000 distinct CDR3 sequences, with roughly 6.8% seen just once and roughly 1% held by the top ten. This sample was taken from a study of T cells after yellow fever vaccination. Study results and limitations: The secondary response peaked faster, at day 5 versus 15, but was weaker.

Source: CD4+ T cells sorted from PBMCs, taken on the day of the yellow fever booster vaccination. The sequence was obtained from a man aged 25 to 40 who received the YFV17D yellow fever vaccine. The rearrangement links TRBV5-1 to TRBJ2-3; D uncertain. The CDR3 DNA follows: TGCGCCAGCAGCTTGGAAGGTAACACAGATACGCAGTATTTT. Translating it yields CASSLEGNTDTQYF.